This T cell receptor beta chain was sequenced during a study of T-cell reconstitution after alpha-beta-depleted transplantation in children. Study results and caveats: Some patients' high day-60 TCRbeta diversity was traced to surviving recipient T cells and thymic progenitors. Fresh T-cell production supplied most of the T-cell counts and diversity seen one year after transplant. Reported findings indicate that, about two months after transplant, alpha-beta T cells came from several hundred expanded clones, which were derived from non-depleted graft cells.

During its preparation, the TCRbeta library received unique molecular identifiers. TCRdb recomputed calls from the PCR reads with MiXCR, one row per CDR3 protein. The table records about 980,000 distinct CDR3 sequences, less than 30% of them present only once. V dropped 1 base and J dropped 4; count of bases not matched to a gene: 16. This CDR3 contains 18 residues. Germline values: CDR1 DFQATT, CDR2 SNEGSKA (reference sequence). Regarding this clonotype: Its target is not known.

This sample comprised PBMCs, mostly from graft donor cells, obtained 360 days after TCRalphabeta/CD19-depleted stem cell transplant. The source of this sequence is a boy in the first two years of life who had a stem cell transplant for SCID, so the T cells may come from the graft donor. J is TRBJ1-5 and V is TRBV20-1; 7 bases line up with TRBD1. CDR3 residues: CSARGWGPEAGGNQPQHF. CDR3 DNA: TGCAGTGCTAGAGGTTGGGGACCCGAGGCAGGGGGAAATCAGCCCCAGCATTTT.